Below are 29 T cell receptor beta chains sequenced from a single sample in a study of shared clonotypes between healthy human individuals. CD45RO-negative CD8 cells positively selected for CCR7 made up the naive population, which excluded terminally differentiated effector memory CD45RA+ cells. Profiled with immunoSEQ multiplex PCR; TCRdb holds only in-frame clones, not every one. The data contain 2 million to 2.5 million clones, about 92% of them singletons. Sample: naive CD8+ T cells from PBMCs. The receptor set was obtained from a man between 18 and 29 years old in good health. Some clones in this sample may be carry-over from other donors' samples.

This sequence joins TRBV2 and TRBJ2-7; the match to TRBD2 covers 11 bases. The germline CDR1 and CDR2 sequences are SNHLY and FYNNEI. CDR3 length: 15 amino acids. The J segment lost 3 bases and the V segment lost 6 bases, leaving 7 bases of the junction unmatched. This chain's CDR3 is CASRVLAGEGYEQYF. In nucleotides, the CDR3 is TGTGCCAGCAGGGTACTAGCGGGGGAGGGCTACGAGCAGTACTTC.

The V call is TRBV27, the J call TRBJ2-5, with 9 bases matching TRBD1. The J segment lost 4 bases and the V segment lost 4 bases, leaving 7 bases of the junction unmatched. The CDR3 runs 15 residues. Germline V lookup: CDR1 MNHEY, CDR2 SMNVEV (reference sequence). CDR3 loop: CASSSPGQGGETQYF. The CDR3 DNA follows: TGTGCCAGCAGTTCGCCGGGACAGGGAGGAGAGACCCAGTACTTC.

About this clone: This specimen includes other DNA sequences encoding the same CDR3. This chain connects TRBV15 to TRBJ1-1; D remains unclear. Trimming left V 0 bases short and J 4 bases short, with 9 bases between. From germline, CDR1 is LNHNV and CDR2 YYDKDF (reference sequence). The CDR3 runs 14 residues. The CDR3 sequence is CATSRDRGGTEAFF. The DNA for the CDR3 is TGTGCCACCAGCAGAGATCGAGGTGGCACTGAAGCTTTCTTT. Supplemented by reference TRBV15 and TRBJ1-1, the full variable domain reads DAMVIQNPRYQVTQFGKPVTLSCSQTLNHNVMYWYQQKSSQAPKLLFHYYDKDFNNEADTPDNFQSRRPNTSFCFLDIRSPGLGDTAMYLCATSRDRGGTEAFFGQGTRLTVV.

The chain has TRBV6-5 and TRBJ1-4; tentatively, D is TRBD1 (5 bases). The CDR3 runs 16 residues. Trimming removed 3 bases at V and 0 bases at J, with 11 bases between. In germline, CDR1 is MNHEY, CDR2 SVGAGI. In nucleotides, the CDR3 is TGTGCCAGCAGTTATTCTCCGGGGCCAACTAATGAAAAACTGTTTTTT. Translating it yields CASSYSPGPTNEKLFF.

The chain links TRBV6-1 to TRBJ2-2; D is unclear. V dropped 2 bases and J dropped 1 base, with 8 bases sitting between them. The V gene's germline CDR1 is MNHNS and CDR2 SASEGT. This CDR3 spans 15 amino acids. The CDR3 bases are TGTGCCAGCAGTGAACTAGTGAGGAACACCGGGGAGCTGTTTTTT. Residues: CASSELVRNTGELFF.

The CDR3 bases are TGTGCCAGCAGCTTGGGCAGGGGCGCTTCTGGCTACACCTTC. Encoded protein: CASSLGRGASGYTF. The chain couples TRBV7-9 to TRBJ1-2; D possibly corresponds to TRBD1 (6 bases). Germline CDR1 reads SEHNR; CDR2 reads FQNEAQ (reference sequence). The V end was cut by 3 bases, the J end by 7 bases, with 15 bases between. The CDR3 covers 14 residues.

A word on this clone: The sample carries other DNA sequences with the same CDR3. The chain carries TRBV7-3 and TRBJ1-1, with a tentative D call TRBD1 (6 bases). Germline V gives CDR1 SGHTA, CDR2 FQGTGA. Deletions cut 2 bases from V and 4 bases from J, with 11 bases between. The CDR3 consists of 14 residues. CDR3 sequence (DNA): TGTGCCAGCAGCTTATGGGGGCAGGGCACTGAAGCTTTCTTT. Protein product: CASSLWGQGTEAFF.

The chain links TRBV4-1 to TRBJ1-3; D call uncertain. Trimming shortened V by 0 bases and J by 4 bases, and 13 bases separated the two germline ends. The CDR3 length is 16 residues. Per germline, CDR1 MGHRA and CDR2 YSYEKL. The CDR3 protein is CASSQEVYTPGNTIYF. Here the CDR3 DNA reads TGCGCCAGCAGCCAAGAAGTCTACACCCCAGGAAACACCATATATTTT.

V usage is TRBV7-3 and J usage is TRBJ2-2, with TRBD2 matching over 7 bases. Germline CDR1 and CDR2: SGHTA and FQGTGA. J was trimmed by 8 bases and V by 5 bases; bases with no gene match: 14. CDR3 length equals 16 residues. The CDR3 DNA reads TGTGCCAGCAGCCCTATCTTCGCGGGAGTCAAGGGGGAGCTGTTTTTT. Translation: CASSPIFAGVKGELFF.

The V gene is TRBV10-3, the J gene TRBJ2-3; D perhaps matches TRBD1 (6 bases). The CDR3 runs to 15 residues. Germline V gene sequence: CDR1 ENHRY, CDR2 SYGVKD. Trimming shortened V by 6 bases and J by 0 bases, and 13 bases separated the two germline ends. CDR3 nucleotide sequence: TGTGCCATCAGCAACAGGGCGGCTAGCACAGATACGCAGTATTTT. Translating it yields CAISNRAASTDTQYF.

With regard to this clone: This sample includes further DNA sequences coding for the same CDR3. The genes are TRBV5-1 and TRBJ2-7; D gene unclear. Germline CDR1 and CDR2: SGHRS and YFSETQ. CDR3 size: 12 residues. V shed 4 bases and J shed 3 bases, with 8 bases lying between them. CDR3 coding DNA: TGCGCCAGCAGCCCGACGGGCTACGAGCAGTACTTC. This sequence encodes CASSPTGYEQYF.

The V and J genes are TRBV2 and TRBJ2-1; 7 bases line up with TRBD2. This CDR3 is built from 15 residues. Trimming cost V 3 bases and J 3 bases; bases outside gene matches: 5. CDR1 and CDR2 from the germline V gene are SNHLY and FYNNEI. This chain's CDR3 is CASSEDGGIYNEQFF. The CDR3 bases are TGTGCCAGCAGTGAGGACGGGGGGATCTACAATGAGCAGTTCTTC.

CDR3 protein: CASSLRRDPEQYF. The DNA of the CDR3 is TGTGCCAGCAGCTTGCGTAGGGATCCCGAGCAGTACTTC. The chain is built from TRBV5-6 and TRBJ2-7; D is unclear. Trimming left V 1 base short and J 6 bases short, with 11 bases between. The germline V gene has CDR1 SGHDT and CDR2 YYEEEE. CDR3 size: 13 residues.

This chain uses TRBV4-1 with TRBJ2-7; a weak D match, TRBD2 (5 bases). CDR3 size: 16 residues. CDR1 MGHRA and CDR2 YSYEKL come from the germline V gene. Trimming left V 4 bases short and J 1 base short, with 17 bases between. CDR3 nucleotides: TGCGCCAGCAGCCCCCGGGCGGAGGCGACTTCCTACGAGCAGTACTTC. The encoded protein is CASSPRAEATSYEQYF.

This chain uses TRBV28 with TRBJ2-7; D is possibly TRBD2 (6 bases). V lost 6 bases and J 3 bases, leaving 18 bases between the germline ends. There are 15 residues in the CDR3. The germline CDR1 and CDR2 sequences are MDHEN and SYDVKM. CDR3 loop: CASRGGVGYVYEQYF. The CDR3, as DNA: TGTGCCAGCAGGGGGGGAGTAGGGTACGTCTACGAGCAGTACTTC.

About this clone: The same CDR3 can be traced to other DNA sequences in this sample. The V and J genes are TRBV4-3 and TRBJ2-2; maybe TRBD2 (6 bases). This CDR3 has 14 amino acids. The ends were cut back, 3 bases at V and 8 bases at J, with 13 bases in the middle. Germline V gene lookup returns CDR1 LGHNA and CDR2 YSLEER. The CDR3, as DNA: TGCGCCAGCAGCCAGGGGACTGGGGCAGGGGAGCTGTTTTTT. Translating gives CASSQGTGAGELFF.

V and J are TRBV27 and TRBJ1-5; 10 bases match TRBD1. J lost 5 bases, V lost 6 bases, and 10 bases had no gene match. Germline V gene sequence: CDR1 MNHEY, CDR2 SMNVEV (reference sequence). The CDR3 runs to 16 residues. The CDR3 protein is CASSRGPGQGYQPQHF. The CDR3 region has the DNA TGTGCCAGCAGCCGAGGACCGGGACAGGGGTATCAGCCCCAGCATTTT.

This sequence joins TRBV27 and TRBJ2-5; 8 nucleotides align to TRBD2. The germline CDR1 and CDR2 sequences are MNHEY and SMNVEV (reference sequence). After removal of 2 bases from V and 3 bases from J, the junction contained 11 bases not matched to a gene. The CDR3 runs to 17 residues. The CDR3 spells CASSLIRSGMEEETQYF. The CDR3 DNA is TGTGCCAGCAGTTTAATTCGTAGCGGGATGGAGGAAGAGACCCAGTACTTC.

The chain is built from TRBV9 and TRBJ2-4, with 9 bases fitting TRBD1. This CDR3 is 14 amino acids long. Germline V gene sequence: CDR1 SGDLS, CDR2 YYNGEE. Trimming cost V 4 bases and J 5 bases; bases outside gene matches: 4. The CDR3 protein is CASSPRTGENIQYF. CDR3 sequence (DNA): TGTGCCAGCAGCCCCCGGACAGGGGAAAACATTCAGTACTTC.

The rearrangement uses TRBV6-6 and TRBJ1-1; D unclear. This CDR3 region has 12 residues. The germline V gene has CDR1 MNHNY and CDR2 SVGAGI (reference sequence). V was cut by 2 bases and J by 5 bases, with 6 bases left in between. The DNA for the CDR3 is TGTGCCAGCAGTTACGGCCCTACTGAAGCTTTCTTT. Translating it yields CASSYGPTEAFF.

The chain recombines TRBV7-3 with TRBJ1-1, with D perhaps matching TRBD1 (6 bases). Germline V gene lookup returns CDR1 SGHTA and CDR2 FQGTGA. This CDR3 has 14 residues. V shed 4 bases and J shed 6 bases, with 15 bases lying between them. In DNA form, the CDR3 reads TGTGCCAGCAGCTCTACGGGACAATCCCCTGAAGCTTTCTTT. Protein: CASSSTGQSPEAFF.

The rearrangement links TRBV7-8 to TRBJ1-5, with 8 bases that match TRBD1. V lost 5 bases, J lost 0 bases, and 3 bases stayed unmatched. The CDR3 is made up of 15 amino acids. Germline V lookup: CDR1 SGHVS, CDR2 FQNEAQ. CDR3 sequence reads: CASSLQGASNQPQHF. CDR3 bases: TGTGCCAGCAGCCTCCAGGGGGCTAGCAATCAGCCCCAGCATTTT.

V is TRBV4-1 and J is TRBJ2-7, with 7 bases identical to TRBD1. The V gene end was trimmed by 3 bases and the J gene end by 4 bases; junction bases not matched to a gene: 9. This CDR3 spans 15 amino acids. Germline loops: CDR1 MGHRA, CDR2 YSYEKL. Here the CDR3 reads CASSQRQGDRYEQYF. The CDR3 bases are TGCGCCAGCAGCCAGAGACAGGGTGATCGGTACGAGCAGTACTTC.

This chain joins TRBV7-9 and TRBJ2-3; D might be TRBD2 (6 bases). Trimming removed 0 bases at V and 5 bases at J, with 18 bases between. CDR3 size: 17 residues. CDR1 SEHNR and CDR2 FQNEAQ come from the germline V gene (reference sequence). CDR3 nucleotide sequence: TGTGCCAGCAGCTTAGCAGGGGTCGGACTACCGTTAGATACGCAGTATTTT. Translation: CASSLAGVGLPLDTQYF.

The chain has TRBV7-9 and TRBJ2-5; D may match TRBD1 or TRBD2 (5 bases each). Germline V gene data show CDR1 as SEHNR and CDR2 as FQNEAQ (reference sequence). CDR3 length: 12 amino acids. Between the trimmed V and J ends, which lost 10 bases and 5 bases, there was a span of 14 bases. The CDR3 sequence: CAIVGERETQYF. Written as DNA, the CDR3 is TGTGCCATTGTAGGGGAGAGGGAGACCCAGTACTTC.

CDR3 sequence (DNA): TGTGCCATCAGTGAGTCCGACGGGGCCTTTTCCACAGATACGCAGTATTTT. Protein sequence: CAISESDGAFSTDTQYF. This chain joins TRBV10-3 and TRBJ2-3; D is perhaps TRBD1 or TRBD2 (5 bases each). Germline assignment: CDR1 ENHRY and CDR2 SYGVKD. V gave up 0 bases and J gave up 2 bases, with 15 bases separating them. This CDR3 has 17 residues.

The genes are TRBV5-1 and TRBJ2-5; 8 bases line up with TRBD1. The J call may not be correct, given that the DNA end is closer to TRBJ2-7. This CDR3 is built from 15 residues. Germline CDR1 is SGHRS and CDR2 is YFSETQ. The CDR3: CASSSETGAFYEQYF. CDR3 bases: TGCGCCAGCAGCTCGGAGACAGGGGCTTTCTACGAGCAGTACTTC.

CDR3: CASRFRGNQETQYF. The CDR3 DNA follows: TGTGCCAGCAGATTCCGGGGGAACCAAGAGACCCAGTACTTC. V gene TRBV28 combines with J gene TRBJ2-5, with D possibly matching TRBD2 (6 bases). V was shortened by 6 bases and J by 0 bases, with 11 bases between the two germline ends. CDR3 size: 14 residues. Germline assignment: CDR1 MDHEN and CDR2 SYDVKM.

The chain employs TRBV29-1 and TRBJ1-5; D remains ambiguous. The ends were cut back, 4 bases at V and 1 base at J, with 11 bases in the middle. The CDR3 is 14 amino acids. The V gene's germline CDR1 is SQVTM and CDR2 ANQGSEA. As DNA, the CDR3 is TGCAGCGTTGTTGAGCGCGGGAGCAATCAGCCCCAGCATTTT. This gives the protein CSVVERGSNQPQHF.